This T cell receptor (beta chain) came from a study of T cell responses to AZD1222 COVID-19 vaccine. Trimming shortened V by 3 bases and J by 0 bases, and 9 bases separated the two germline ends. Germline V gene lookup returns CDR1 GTSNPN and CDR2 SVGIG (reference sequence). The CDR3 extends over 15 amino acids. Findings of the study overall: Mapped onto spike, vaccine-associated CD4 TCRs spanned it and were dominant at 160-218 and 743-854. Only after the peak T cell response were repertoires sampled. Donor demographics were predominantly white British with a female majority; clonal diversity may be underestimated.

Concerning this clone itself: Its antigen is unknown.

TCRdb's table, derived via immunoSEQ multiplex PCR, lists solely in-frame clones and lacks some. The sample holds some 120,000 clones, under 90% seen once. V usage is TRBV30 and J usage is TRBJ2-6; no clear D. The TCR was taken from an adult in good health. This specimen consisted of peripheral blood, obtained on day 0 of AZD1222 vaccination. CDR3 in amino acids: CAWSPHSSGANVLTF. CDR3 coding DNA: TGTGCCTGGAGCCCCCACAGCTCTGGGGCCAACGTCCTGACTTTC.